This passage covers 18 T cell receptor beta chains from one sample sequenced in a study of T-cell memory formation after mild COVID-19. TCRdb re-called the 5' RACE reads through MiXCR, storing one row per CDR3 protein. Among more than 250,000 distinct CDR3 sequences listed, under 20% were seen once. Sequenced: PBMCs or a T cell subset sorted from them (not recorded which). The receptor source for this set is a young man who had mild COVID-19 (a few samples of this study predate the infection). Cell type and time point are not known.

The rearrangement links TRBV5-1 to TRBJ2-7; 10 nucleotides match TRBD2. This CDR3 has 13 amino acids. Germline CDR1 and CDR2: SGHRS and YFSETQ. The V segment lost 2 bases and the J segment 7 bases; nucleotides outside the gene matches: 3. This chain's CDR3 is CASSLAGGREQYF. The CDR3 bases are TGCGCCAGCAGCTTAGCGGGGGGGAGGGAGCAGTACTTC.

V is TRBV29-1 and J is TRBJ2-1; TRBD2 matches at 9 bases. The V segment lost 5 bases and the J segment 6 bases; nucleotides outside the gene matches: 5. This CDR3 has 13 amino acids. Germline V CDR1 and CDR2: SQVTM, ANQGSEA. CDR3 in amino acids: CSVWASGVNEQFF. For the CDR3, the DNA is TGCAGCGTTTGGGCTAGCGGGGTCAATGAGCAGTTCTTC.

V usage is TRBV5-6 and J usage is TRBJ2-1; D remains ambiguous. The germline V gene has CDR1 SGHDT and CDR2 YYEEEE. Deletions cut 0 bases from V and 9 bases from J, with 13 bases between. The CDR3 loop spans 14 amino acids. The chain's CDR3 is CASSLGGRRSEQFF. CDR3 coding DNA: TGTGCCAGCAGCTTGGGAGGCAGGCGGTCTGAGCAGTTCTTC.

This clonotype was counted only a few times. The chain is built from TRBV20-1 and TRBJ2-1, with 9 positions matching TRBD2. The CDR3 contains 14 residues. CDR1 DFQATT and CDR2 SNEGSKA come from the germline V gene (reference sequence). J gave up 4 bases and V 5 bases, and 6 bases lay outside the gene matches. CDR3 region: CSASAGGGYNEQFF. CDR3 DNA: TGCAGTGCTTCGGCGGGGGGGGGTTACAATGAGCAGTTCTTC.

This rearrangement joins TRBV6-2 or TRBV6-3 to TRBJ1-6; D remains unclear. Germline V gene data show CDR1 as MNHEY and CDR2 as SVGEGT. With 3 bases removed from V and 10 bases from J, the gap between germline ends came to 13 bases. The CDR3 runs to 14 residues. CDR3 protein: CASSYWVGRSPLHF. CDR3 DNA: TGTGCCAGCAGTTATTGGGTCGGTCGGTCACCCCTCCACTTT.

V gene TRBV29-1 combines with J gene TRBJ2-1, with TRBD2 matching over 14 bases. Germline V CDR1 and CDR2: SQVTM, ANQGSEA. The CDR3 runs to 14 residues. The junction had 6 bases not matched to a gene; V was cut back by 5 bases and J by 9 bases. The CDR3 sequence: CSVQTSGGAGEQFF. For the CDR3, the DNA is TGCAGCGTTCAGACTAGCGGGGGGGCAGGTGAGCAGTTCTTC.

This clonotype appeared a few times. The V call is TRBV27, the J call TRBJ2-1, with a tentative D call TRBD2 (5 bases). V lost 0 bases to trimming and J lost 4 bases, with 10 bases between them. This CDR3 region has 15 residues. Germline V gene data show CDR1 as MNHEY and CDR2 as SMNVEV (reference sequence). In nucleotides, the CDR3 is TGTGCCAGCAGTTTATCGAATCCGGGATACAATGAGCAGTTCTTC. This translates into CASSLSNPGYNEQFF.

Many counts were recorded for this clonotype. V is TRBV4-2 and J is TRBJ2-3; D call uncertain. Trimming left V 4 bases short and J 0 bases short, with 14 bases between. The CDR3 has 16 amino acids. Germline CDR1 reads LGHNA; CDR2 reads YNFKEQ. CDR3 in amino acids: CASSLTPVGSTDTQYF. In nucleotides, the CDR3 is TGTGCCAGCAGCCTGACCCCGGTGGGGAGCACAGATACGCAGTATTTT.

This clonotype was seen a few times. The chain employs TRBV18 and TRBJ1-5; D is perhaps TRBD1 (6 bases). Looked up from germline, CDR1 is KGHSH and CDR2 is LQKENI. The CDR3 loop spans 12 amino acids. The V gene lost 8 bases and the J gene lost 4 bases, with 9 bases spanning the gap. The CDR3 loop is CASRQGNQPQHF. CDR3 DNA sequence: TGTGCCAGCAGGCAGGGGAATCAGCCCCAGCATTTT.

This rearrangement joins TRBV11-2 to TRBJ1-2, with 10 bases fitting TRBD1. J gave up 14 bases and V 5 bases, and 11 bases lay outside the gene matches. The germline CDR1 and CDR2 sequences are SGHAT and FQNNGV. The CDR3 loop spans 13 amino acids. CDR3 bases: TGTGCCAGCAGCCCGGGGAAGGGACAGGGGTGGACCTTC. Its translation is CASSPGKGQGWTF. The variable domain in full, completed from reference TRBV11-2 and TRBJ1-2, reads EAGVAQSPRYKIIEKRQSVAFWCNPISGHATLYWYQQILGQGPKLLIQFQNNGVVDDSQLPKDRFSAERLKGVDSTLKIQPAKLEDSAVYLCASSPGKGQGWTFGSGTRLTVV.

The gene calls are TRBV18 and TRBJ2-3, with unresolved D. The V end lost 3 bases, the J end lost 6 bases, and 19 bases lay between the germline ends. From germline, CDR1 is KGHSH and CDR2 LQKENI. This CDR3 spans 16 amino acids. DNA for the CDR3: TGTGCCAGCTCACCCCTCGGCGTTACCATCGGCGATACGCAGTATTTT. The encoded protein is CASSPLGVTIGDTQYF.

The rearrangement links TRBV7-3 to TRBJ2-1, with D maybe TRBD1 (5 bases). V was trimmed by 1 base and J by 0 bases, leaving 10 bases between them. This CDR3 has 16 residues. Germline V CDR1 and CDR2: SGHTA, FQGTGA. The CDR3 nucleotides are TGTGCCAGCAGCTTAAATCAGGGCATCTCCTACAATGAGCAGTTCTTC. It encodes CASSLNQGISYNEQFF.

This clonotype was recorded a few times. The chain recombines TRBV6-5 with TRBJ1-1, with D possibly being TRBD1 (5 bases). V lost 0 bases and J 5 bases, leaving 16 bases between the germline ends. This CDR3 contains 16 residues. CDR1 and CDR2 from the germline V gene are MNHEY and SVGAGI. Written as DNA, the CDR3 is TGTGCCAGCAGTTACTCCCCCGGCGGGGGTGAGACTGAAGCTTTCTTT. It codes for CASSYSPGGGETEAFF.

This clonotype showed up just a few times. The chain is built from TRBV19 and TRBJ1-5, with TRBD1 matching 8 bases. This CDR3 has 16 residues. CDR1 is LNHDA, CDR2 SQIVND, per germline (reference sequence). The V segment lost 8 bases and the J segment 2 bases; nucleotides outside the gene matches: 11. The CDR3 DNA sequence: TGTGCCAGTGACAGGGGCTCCGGACGGGGCAATCAGCCCCAGCATTTT. This codes for CASDRGSGRGNQPQHF.

This clonotype has more than one count but fewer than ten. This chain connects TRBV7-9 to TRBJ1-1; TRBD1 is a possible D gene (5 bases). Trimming took off 11 bases at V and 1 base at J, with 11 bases between the two ends. CDR3 length: 12 residues. The germline V gene encodes CDR1 SEHNR and CDR2 FQNEAQ (reference sequence). DNA for the CDR3: TGTGCCGGGACGGTGGAGAACACTGAAGCTTTCTTT. This translates into CAGTVENTEAFF.

The V call is TRBV7-2, the J call TRBJ1-5, with D unresolved. This CDR3 is built from 12 residues. Per germline, CDR1 SGHTA and CDR2 FQGNSA. Between the trimmed V and J ends, which lost 3 bases and 6 bases, there was a span of 6 bases. CDR3 sequence: CASSFGPQPQHF. Here the CDR3 DNA reads TGTGCCAGCAGCTTCGGGCCTCAGCCCCAGCATTTT. The full variable domain, completed using reference TRBV7-2 and TRBJ1-5, is GAGVSQSPSNKVTEKGKDVELRCDPISGHTALYWYRQSLGQGLEFLIYFQGNSAPDKSGLPSDRFSAERTGGSVSTLTIQRTQQEDSAVYLCASSFGPQPQHFGDGTRLSIL.

Only a few counts were recorded for this clonotype. The chain combines TRBV24-1 with TRBJ2-1, with D possibly being TRBD1 or TRBD2 (5 bases each). V shed 5 bases and J shed 8 bases, with 18 bases lying between them. Looked up from germline, CDR1 is KGHDR and CDR2 is SFDVKD. CDR3 length: 15 residues. The CDR3 loop is CATSAGTPGEDEQFF. The CDR3 nucleotides are TGTGCCACCAGTGCCGGGACCCCCGGTGAAGATGAGCAGTTCTTC.

The table lists this clonotype with a few counts. This chain links TRBV4-3 with TRBJ1-1, with 8 bases matching TRBD1. Germline values: CDR1 LGHNA, CDR2 YSLEER. CDR3 size: 16 residues. V trimming: 0 bases; J trimming: 6 bases; junction bases outside the gene matches: 9. The CDR3 bases are TGCGCCAGCAGCCAAGATCTCGAGGGGACAGGCTCTGAAGCTTTCTTT. As protein: CASSQDLEGTGSEAFF.